The TCR beta chain described here comes from a study of T cells after yellow fever vaccination. Study details: Low-cell-number fractions were prepared with SMART-Seq v4 Ultra Low Input. Findings and caveats of the study: Although most clonotypes did not, a small share appeared in both CD4 and CD8 compartments. The secondary response peaked faster, at day 5 versus 15, but was weaker.

Generation of TCR cDNA used 5'RACE template switching (which added a universal primer site and UMIs). TCRdb independently ran MiXCR on the 5' RACE reads; one entry per CDR3 protein. The data contain about 50,000 distinct CDR3 sequences, around 7% of them seen just once; the ten biggest clones take up roughly 40%. Regarding this clonotype: Its target is unknown. Since a much larger clone is just one base distant, this may be a read error.

Per the germline V gene, CDR1 is MGHRA and CDR2 is YSYEKL. V was clipped by 4 bases and J by 5 bases; unmatched bases: 14. CDR3 length equals 17 residues. The sequencing used CD8+ T cells sorted from PBMCs, collected on the day of the first yellow fever vaccination. This sequence was found in a man between 18 and 35 years old who received the YFV17D yellow fever vaccine. The V and J genes are TRBV4-1 and TRBJ1-1; TRBD1 matches 9 bases. This chain's CDR3 is CASSRNTGGADKTEAFF. The CDR3 DNA is TGCGCCAGCAGCCGGAATACAGGGGGCGCGGATAAGACTGAAGCTTTCTTT.